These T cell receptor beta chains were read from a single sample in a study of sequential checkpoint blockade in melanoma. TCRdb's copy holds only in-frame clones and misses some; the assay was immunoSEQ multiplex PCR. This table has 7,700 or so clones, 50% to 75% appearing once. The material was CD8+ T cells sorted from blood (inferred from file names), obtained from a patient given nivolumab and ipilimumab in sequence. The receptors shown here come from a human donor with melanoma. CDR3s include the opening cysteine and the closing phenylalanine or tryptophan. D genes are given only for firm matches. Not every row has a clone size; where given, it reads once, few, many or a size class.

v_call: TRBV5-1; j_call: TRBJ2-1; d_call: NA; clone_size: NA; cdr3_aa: CASSPAPSVSTTEQLF; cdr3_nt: TGCGCCAGCAGCCCTGCTCCTAGCGTATCCACTACTGAGCAGCTCTTC
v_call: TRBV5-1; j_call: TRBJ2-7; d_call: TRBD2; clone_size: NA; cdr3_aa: CASSFGGSYEQYF; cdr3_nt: TGCGCCAGCAGCTTCGGGGGGTCCTACGAGCAGTACTTC
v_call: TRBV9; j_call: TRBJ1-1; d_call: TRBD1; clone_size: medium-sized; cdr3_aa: CASSGTGGADAEAFF; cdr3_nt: TGTGCCAGCAGCGGAACAGGGGGCGCGGATGCTGAAGCTTTCTTT
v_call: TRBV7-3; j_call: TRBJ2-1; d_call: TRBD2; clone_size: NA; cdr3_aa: CASSPKTSGMYNEQFF; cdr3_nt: TGTGCCAGCAGCCCCAAGACTAGCGGGATGTACAATGAGCAGTTCTTC
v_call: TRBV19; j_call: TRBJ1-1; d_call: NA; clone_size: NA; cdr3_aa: CASSPWPRQRPEAFF; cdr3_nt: TGTGCCAGTAGTCCATGGCCGAGGCAGCGCCCCGAAGCTTTCTTT
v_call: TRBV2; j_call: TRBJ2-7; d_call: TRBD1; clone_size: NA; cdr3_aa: CASSEGTGNLYEQYF; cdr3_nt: TGTGCCAGCAGTGAAGGGACAGGGAACCTCTACGAGCAGTACTTC
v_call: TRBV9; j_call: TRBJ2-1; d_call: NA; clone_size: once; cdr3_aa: CASSVGPSYNEQFF; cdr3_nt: TGTGCCAGCAGCGTGGGCCCGAGCTACAATGAGCAGTTCTTC
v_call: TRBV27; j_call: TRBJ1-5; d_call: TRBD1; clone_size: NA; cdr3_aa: CASSLTTGGSNQPQHF; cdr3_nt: TGTGCCAGCAGCTTGACGACAGGGGGAAGCAATCAGCCCCAGCATTTT
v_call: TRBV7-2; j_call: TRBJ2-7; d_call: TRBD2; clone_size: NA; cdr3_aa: CASRTSGRAAYEQYF; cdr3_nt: TGTGCCAGCAGGACTAGCGGGAGGGCGGCTTACGAGCAGTACTTC
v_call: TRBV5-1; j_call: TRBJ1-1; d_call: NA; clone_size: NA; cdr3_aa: CASSHTSNTEAFF; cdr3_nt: TGCGCCAGCAGCCATACATCAAACACTGAAGCTTTCTTT
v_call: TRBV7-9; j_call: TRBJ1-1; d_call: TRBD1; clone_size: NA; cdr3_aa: CASTGTGGLQNTEAFF; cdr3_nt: TGTGCCAGCACCGGGACAGGGGGCCTTCAGAACACTGAAGCTTTCTTT
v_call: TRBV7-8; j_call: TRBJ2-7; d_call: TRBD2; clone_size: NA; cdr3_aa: CASTSGGAEQYF; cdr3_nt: TGTGCCTCGACTAGCGGGGGAGCCGAGCAGTACTTC
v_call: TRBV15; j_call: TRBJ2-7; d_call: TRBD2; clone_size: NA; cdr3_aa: CATSSGLHGSYEQYF; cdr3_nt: TGTGCCACCAGCTCGGGACTACACGGATCCTACGAGCAGTACTTC
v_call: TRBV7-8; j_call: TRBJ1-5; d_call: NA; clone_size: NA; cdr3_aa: CASSRDDGNNQPQHF; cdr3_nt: TGTGCCAGCAGCCGAGACGACGGGAACAATCAGCCCCAGCATTTT
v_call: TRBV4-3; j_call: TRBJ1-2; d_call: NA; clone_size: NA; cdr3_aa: CASSQGPVRQGKNYGYTF; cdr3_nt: TGCGCCAGCAGCCAAGGACCGGTTAGGCAGGGGAAGAACTATGGCTACACCTTC
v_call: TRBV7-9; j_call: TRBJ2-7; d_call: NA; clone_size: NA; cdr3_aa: CASSLRGGFSYEQYF; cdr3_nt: TGTGCCAGCAGCTTAAGGGGGGGATTTTCCTACGAGCAGTACTTC
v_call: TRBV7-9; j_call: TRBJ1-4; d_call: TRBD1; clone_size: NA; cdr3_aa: CASSLAGTGVEKLFF; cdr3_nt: TGTGCCAGCAGCCTGGCCGGGACAGGGGTCGAAAAACTGTTTTTT
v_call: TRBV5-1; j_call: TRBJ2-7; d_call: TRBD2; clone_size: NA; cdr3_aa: CASSLGSGSYEQYF; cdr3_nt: TGCGCCAGCAGTTTGGGTAGCGGGAGTTACGAGCAGTACTTC
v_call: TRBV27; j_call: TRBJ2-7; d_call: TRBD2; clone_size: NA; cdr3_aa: CASSSSLAESYEQYF; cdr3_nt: TGTGCCAGCAGTTCCTCACTAGCGGAGTCCTACGAGCAGTACTTC
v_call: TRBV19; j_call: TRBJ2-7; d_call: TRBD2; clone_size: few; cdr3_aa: CASSPTSSSYEQYF; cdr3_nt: TGTGCCAGTAGCCCGACTAGCTCCTCCTACGAGCAGTACTTC
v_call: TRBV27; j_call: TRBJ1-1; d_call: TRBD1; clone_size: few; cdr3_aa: CASSIRQGLRSEAFF; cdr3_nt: TGTGCCAGCAGTATCCGACAGGGTTTAAGGTCTGAAGCTTTCTTT
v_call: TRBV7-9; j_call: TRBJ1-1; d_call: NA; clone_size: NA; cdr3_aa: CASSLGGGLNTEAFF; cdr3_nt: TGTGCCAGCAGCTTAGGAGGAGGGCTGAACACTGAAGCTTTCTTT
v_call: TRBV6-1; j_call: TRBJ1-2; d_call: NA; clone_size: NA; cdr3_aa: CASMRVTYGYTF; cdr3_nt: TGTGCCAGCATGAGGGTGACGTATGGCTACACCTTC
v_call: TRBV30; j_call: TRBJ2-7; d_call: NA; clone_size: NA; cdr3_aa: CAWRATSLHEQYF; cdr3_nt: TGTGCCTGGAGGGCTACTAGTCTCCACGAGCAGTACTTC
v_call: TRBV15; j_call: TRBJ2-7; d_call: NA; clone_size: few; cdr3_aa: CATSMSGTGYEQYF; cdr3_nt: TGTGCCACCAGCATGAGCGGAACTGGGTACGAGCAGTACTTC
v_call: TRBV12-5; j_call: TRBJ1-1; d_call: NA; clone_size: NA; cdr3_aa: CASGLGRPEGWTEAFF; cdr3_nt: TGTGCTAGTGGTTTGGGCCGCCCGGAGGGGTGGACTGAAGCTTTCTTT
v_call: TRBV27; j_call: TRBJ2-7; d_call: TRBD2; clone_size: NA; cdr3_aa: CASRITSGTTYEQYF; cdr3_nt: TGTGCCAGCAGGATCACTAGCGGGACTACCTACGAGCAGTACTTC
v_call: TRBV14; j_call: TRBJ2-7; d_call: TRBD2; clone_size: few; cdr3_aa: CASSQLGSGTSGYEQYF; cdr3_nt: TGTGCCAGCAGCCAACTGGGTTCAGGGACTAGCGGTTACGAGCAGTACTTC
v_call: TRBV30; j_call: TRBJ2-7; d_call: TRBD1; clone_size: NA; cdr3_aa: CAWGTGSYEQYF; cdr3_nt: TGTGCCTGGGGGACAGGCTCCTACGAGCAGTACTTC